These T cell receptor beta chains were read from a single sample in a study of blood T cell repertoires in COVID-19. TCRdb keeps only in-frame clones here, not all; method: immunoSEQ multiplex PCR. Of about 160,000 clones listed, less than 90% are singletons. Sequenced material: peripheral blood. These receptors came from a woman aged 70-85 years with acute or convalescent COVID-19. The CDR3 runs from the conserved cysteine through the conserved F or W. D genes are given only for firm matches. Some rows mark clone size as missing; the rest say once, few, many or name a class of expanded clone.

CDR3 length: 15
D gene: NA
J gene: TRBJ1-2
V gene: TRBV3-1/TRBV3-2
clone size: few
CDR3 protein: CASSPAGGRDYGYTF
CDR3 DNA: TGTGCCAGCAGCCCTGCGGGGGGGCGCGACTATGGCTACACCTTC

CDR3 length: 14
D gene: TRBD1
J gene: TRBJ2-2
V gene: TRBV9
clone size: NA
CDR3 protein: CASAGTGSTGELFF
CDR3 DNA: TGTGCCAGCGCCGGGACAGGGTCAACCGGGGAGCTGTTTTTT

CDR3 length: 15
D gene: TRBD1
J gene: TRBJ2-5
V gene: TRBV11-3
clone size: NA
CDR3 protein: CASSLGTGIQETQYF
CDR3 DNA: TGTGCCAGCAGCTTAGGGACAGGGATACAAGAGACCCAGTACTTC

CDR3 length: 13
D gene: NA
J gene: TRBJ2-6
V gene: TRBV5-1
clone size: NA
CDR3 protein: CASSFGGANVLTF
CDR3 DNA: TGCGCCAGCAGCTTCGGGGGGGCCAACGTCCTGACTTTC

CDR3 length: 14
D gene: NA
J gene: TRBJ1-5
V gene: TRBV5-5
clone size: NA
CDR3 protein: CASSLLATGGPQHF
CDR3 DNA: TGTGCCAGCAGCTTGTTGGCAACGGGGGGGCCCCAGCATTTT

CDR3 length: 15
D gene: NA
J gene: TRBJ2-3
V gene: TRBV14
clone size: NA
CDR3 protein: CASSQVAIGTDTQYF
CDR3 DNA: TGTGCCAGCAGCCAAGTAGCGATAGGCACAGATACGCAGTATTTT

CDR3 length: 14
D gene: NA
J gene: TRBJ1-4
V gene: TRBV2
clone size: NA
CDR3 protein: CASSVQGINEKLFF
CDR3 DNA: TGTGCCAGCAGTGTACAGGGAATTAATGAAAAACTGTTTTTT

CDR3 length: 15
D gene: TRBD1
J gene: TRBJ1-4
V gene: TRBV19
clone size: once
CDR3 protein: CASRLTGGTNEKLFF
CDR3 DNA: TGTGCCAGTAGACTGACAGGGGGCACCAATGAAAAACTGTTTTTT

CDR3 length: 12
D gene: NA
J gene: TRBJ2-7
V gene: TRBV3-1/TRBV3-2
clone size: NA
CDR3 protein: CASSQATQGQYF
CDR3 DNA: TGTGCCAGCAGCCAAGCGACCCAGGGGCAGTACTTC

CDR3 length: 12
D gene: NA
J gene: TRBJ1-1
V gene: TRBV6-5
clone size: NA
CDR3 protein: CASRIRGGEAFF
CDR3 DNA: TGTGCCAGCAGAATAAGGGGTGGTGAAGCTTTCTTT

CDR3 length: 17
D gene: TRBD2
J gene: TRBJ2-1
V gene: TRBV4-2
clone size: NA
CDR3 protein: CASSHGLDSRSYNEQFF
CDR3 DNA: TGTGCCAGCAGCCATGGACTAGATAGTAGATCCTACAATGAGCAGTTCTTC

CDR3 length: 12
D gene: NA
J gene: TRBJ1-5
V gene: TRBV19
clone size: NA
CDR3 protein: CASSPTQGSQHF
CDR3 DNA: TGTGCCAGTAGTCCGACTCAGGGTTCCCAGCATTTT